This T cell receptor (beta chain) was identified in a study of blood T cell repertoires in COVID-19 (dated by TCRdb to 2019 to 2021). Regarding the complete study: Samples covering the acute and convalescent phases of COVID-19 were provided by collaborators in the United States, Italy and Spain. The samples were drawn from the first 160 participants of the ongoing ImmuneRACE study and from 1,254 subjects provided by 6 global collaborators. The dataset comprised deeply sampled blood TCRbeta repertoires from subjects exposed to, actively infected with, or recovered from COVID-19. The material from the prospective study consisted of cDNA or gDNA derived from T cells, B-cell-depleted T cells, or PBMCs. Where available, HLA class I and class II types were obtained from metadata supplied by the sample provider rather than from assay-based typing. Nearly every sample came with metadata listing a de-identified subject ID, COVID-19 status, age in years and sex. A freely available public database, intended as a resource for researchers studying the immune response to SARS-CoV-2, is where the repertoires were released. Summary of the overall study and its limitations: How much clinical and demographic metadata was included differed by source and by participant, and the metadata was provided uncurated.

Reading the germline V gene (reference sequence) gives CDR1 LGHDT and CDR2 YNNKEL. V drops 4 bases and J drops 7 bases, leaving 14 bases in between. The CDR3 numbers 14 residues from cysteine through phenylalanine. This entry keeps only the CDR3 DNA: 42 bases, framed from base 1. Turning to this clone: What this receptor recognizes is not known. Qualities for individual bases were not recorded, and no much larger clone is one base off.

The collaborating institutions used their own protocols to collect whole blood in K2EDTA tubes. For TCRbeta analysis, collaborator samples were shipped as frozen whole blood, as isolated PBMCs, or as DNA extracted from either sample type. The immunoSEQ Assay, a bias-controlled multiplex PCR, was used to amplify TCRbeta CDR3 regions from genomic DNA. Processing in the source paper ran as follows. Nucleated cell counts per sample were estimated from amplification of reference gene primers within the assay. To quantify the absolute abundance of each unique TCRbeta CDR3 rearrangement, sequence reads were collapsed and filtered. For each sample, productive Simpson clonality was calculated as the square root of Simpson's diversity index across productive rearrangements. Here the immuneACCESS table is served through TCRdb, limited to in-frame sequences with V and J called. Missing clones are a known gap in these copies; in checked studies unresolved V genes cover under half, and the rest lacks a known reason. The DNA gave D and trimming, while V, J and clone size come from that table. This sample comprises approximately 100,000 clones, roughly 85% of them detected only once. Around 38% of the sample lies in the top ten.

In this chain, TRBV3-1 (or the pseudogene TRBV3-2) is recombined with TRBJ1-5, with a weak D call of TRBD1 (6 bases match). The sample consisted of peripheral blood. The receptor was derived from a man of 80 years or more with acute or convalescent COVID-19. The CDR3 reads CASSPMTGGQPQHF. The DNA sequence is given as TGTGCCAGCAGCCCAATGACAGGAGGACAGCCCCAGCATTTT.